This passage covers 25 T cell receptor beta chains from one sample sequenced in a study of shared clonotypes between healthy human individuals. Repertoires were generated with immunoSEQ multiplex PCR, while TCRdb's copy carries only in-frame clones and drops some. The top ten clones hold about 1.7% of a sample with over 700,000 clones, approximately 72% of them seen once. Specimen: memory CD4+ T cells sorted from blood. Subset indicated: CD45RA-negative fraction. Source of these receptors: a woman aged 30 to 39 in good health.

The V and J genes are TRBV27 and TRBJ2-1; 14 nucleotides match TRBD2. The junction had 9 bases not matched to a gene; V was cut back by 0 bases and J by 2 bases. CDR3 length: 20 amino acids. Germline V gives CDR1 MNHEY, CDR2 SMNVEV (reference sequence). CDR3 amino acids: CASSLSPPGLAGVAYNEQFF. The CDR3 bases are TGTGCCAGCAGTTTATCCCCGCCGGGACTAGCGGGAGTGGCCTACAATGAGCAGTTCTTC.

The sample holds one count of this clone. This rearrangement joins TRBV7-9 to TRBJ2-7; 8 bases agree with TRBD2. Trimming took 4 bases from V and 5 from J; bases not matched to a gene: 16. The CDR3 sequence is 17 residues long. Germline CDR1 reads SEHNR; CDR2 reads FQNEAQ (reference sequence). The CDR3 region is CASSSTSSGAGANEQYF. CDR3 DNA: TGTGCCAGCAGCTCGACCTCCTCGGGAGCGGGAGCAAACGAGCAGTACTTC.

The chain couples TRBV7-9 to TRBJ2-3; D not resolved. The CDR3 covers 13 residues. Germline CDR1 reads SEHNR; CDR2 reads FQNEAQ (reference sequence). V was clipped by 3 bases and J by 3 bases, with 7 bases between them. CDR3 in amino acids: CASSFLTTDTQYF. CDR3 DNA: TGTGCCAGCAGCTTTCTGACTACAGATACGCAGTATTTT.

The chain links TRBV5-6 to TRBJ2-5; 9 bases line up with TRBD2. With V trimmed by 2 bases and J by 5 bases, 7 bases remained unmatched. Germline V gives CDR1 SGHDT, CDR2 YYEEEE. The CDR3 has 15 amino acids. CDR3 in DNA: TGTGCCAGCAGCTTTCGGTCTAGCGGGACGGAGACCCAGTACTTC. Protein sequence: CASSFRSSGTETQYF.

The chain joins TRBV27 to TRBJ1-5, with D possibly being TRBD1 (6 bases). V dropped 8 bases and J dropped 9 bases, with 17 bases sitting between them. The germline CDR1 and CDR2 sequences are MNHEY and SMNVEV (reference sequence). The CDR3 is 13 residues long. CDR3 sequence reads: CASGRDNSGPQHF. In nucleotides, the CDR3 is TGTGCCAGCGGCCGGGACAATTCTGGGCCCCAGCATTTT.

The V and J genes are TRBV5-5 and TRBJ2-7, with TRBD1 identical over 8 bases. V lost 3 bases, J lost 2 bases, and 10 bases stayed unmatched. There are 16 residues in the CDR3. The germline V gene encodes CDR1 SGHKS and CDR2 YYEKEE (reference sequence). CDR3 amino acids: CASSSKQGVFTYEQYF. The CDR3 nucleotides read TGTGCCAGCAGCTCCAAACAGGGGGTTTTCACCTACGAGCAGTACTTC.

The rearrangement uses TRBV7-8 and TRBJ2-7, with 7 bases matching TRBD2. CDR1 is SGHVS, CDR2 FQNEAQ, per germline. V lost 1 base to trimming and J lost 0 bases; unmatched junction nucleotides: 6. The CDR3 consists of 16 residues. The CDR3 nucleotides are TGTGCCAGCAGCTTAGTTGCTAGCGGAGCCTCCTACGAGCAGTACTTC. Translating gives CASSLVASGASYEQYF.

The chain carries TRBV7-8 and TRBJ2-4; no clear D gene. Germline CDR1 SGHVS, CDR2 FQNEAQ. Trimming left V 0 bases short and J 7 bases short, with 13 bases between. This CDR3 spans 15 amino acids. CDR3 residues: CASSLAESEHNIQYF. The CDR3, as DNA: TGTGCCAGCAGCTTAGCGGAGAGCGAGCATAACATTCAGTACTTC. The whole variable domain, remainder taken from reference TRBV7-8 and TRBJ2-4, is GAGVSQSPRYKVAKRGQDVALRCDPISGHVSLFWYQQALGQGPEFLTYFQNEAQLDKSGLPSDRFFAERPEGSVSTLKIQRTQQEDSAVYLCASSLAESEHNIQYFGAGTRLSVL.

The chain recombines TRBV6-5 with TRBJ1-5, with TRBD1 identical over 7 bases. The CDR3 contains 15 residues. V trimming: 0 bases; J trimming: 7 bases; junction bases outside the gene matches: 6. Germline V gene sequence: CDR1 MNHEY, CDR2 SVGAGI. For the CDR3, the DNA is TGTGCCAGCAGTTACTCAACAGGGGACGTCCAGCCCCAGCATTTT. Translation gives CASSYSTGDVQPQHF.

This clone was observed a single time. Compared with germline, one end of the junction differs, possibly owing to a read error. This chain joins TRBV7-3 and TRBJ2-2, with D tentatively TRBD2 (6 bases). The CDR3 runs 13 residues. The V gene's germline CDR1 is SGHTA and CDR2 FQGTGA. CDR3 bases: TGTGCCAGCAGCTCTACAGGTTCCGGGGGGCTGTTTTTT. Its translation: CASSSTGSGGLFF.

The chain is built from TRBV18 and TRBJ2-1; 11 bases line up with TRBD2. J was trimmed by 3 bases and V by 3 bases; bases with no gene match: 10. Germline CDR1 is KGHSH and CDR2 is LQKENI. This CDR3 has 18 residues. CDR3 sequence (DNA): TGTGCCAGCTCACCTTATGGGCTAGCGGGAGGTGACTACAATGAGCAGTTCTTC. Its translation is CASSPYGLAGGDYNEQFF.

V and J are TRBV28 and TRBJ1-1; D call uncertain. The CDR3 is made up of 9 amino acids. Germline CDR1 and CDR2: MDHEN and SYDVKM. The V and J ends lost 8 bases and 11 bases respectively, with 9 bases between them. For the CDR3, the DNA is TGTGCCAGCGGTCCGGGGGCTTTCTTT. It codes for CASGPGAFF.

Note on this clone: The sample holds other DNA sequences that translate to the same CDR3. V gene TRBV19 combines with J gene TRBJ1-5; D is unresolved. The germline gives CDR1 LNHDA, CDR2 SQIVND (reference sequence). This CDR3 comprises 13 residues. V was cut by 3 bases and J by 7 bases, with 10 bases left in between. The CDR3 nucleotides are TGTGCCAGTAGTATTGCGGGCGGCCAGCCCCAGCATTTT. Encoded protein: CASSIAGGQPQHF. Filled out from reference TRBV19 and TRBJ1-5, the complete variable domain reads DGGITQSPKYLFRKEGQNVTLSCEQNLNHDAMYWYRQDPGQGLRLIYYSQIVNDFQKGDIAEGYSVSREKKESFPLTVTSAQKNPTAFYLCASSIAGGQPQHFGDGTRLSIL.

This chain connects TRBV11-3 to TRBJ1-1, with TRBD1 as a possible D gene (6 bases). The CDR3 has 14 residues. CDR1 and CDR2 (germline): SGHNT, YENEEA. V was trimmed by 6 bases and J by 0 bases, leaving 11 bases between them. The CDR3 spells CASSGSGVNTEAFF. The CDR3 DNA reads TGTGCCAGCAGTGGGTCAGGGGTGAACACTGAAGCTTTCTTT.

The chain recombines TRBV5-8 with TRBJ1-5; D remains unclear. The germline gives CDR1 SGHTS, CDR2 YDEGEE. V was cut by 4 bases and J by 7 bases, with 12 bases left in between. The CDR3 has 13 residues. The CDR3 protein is CASSENFRQPQHF. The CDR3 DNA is TGTGCCAGCAGCGAGAACTTCAGGCAGCCCCAGCATTTT.

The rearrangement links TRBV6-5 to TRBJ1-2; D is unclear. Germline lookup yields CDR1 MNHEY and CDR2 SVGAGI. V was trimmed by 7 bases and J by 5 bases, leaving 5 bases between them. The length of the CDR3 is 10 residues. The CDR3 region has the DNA TGTGCCAGCATAGGGTATGGCTACACCTTC. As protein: CASIGYGYTF.

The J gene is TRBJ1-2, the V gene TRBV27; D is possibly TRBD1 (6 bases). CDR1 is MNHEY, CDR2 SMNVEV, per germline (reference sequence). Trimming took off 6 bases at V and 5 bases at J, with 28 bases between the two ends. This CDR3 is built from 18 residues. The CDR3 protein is CASSRGGAGGLIPYGYTF. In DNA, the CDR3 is TGTGCCAGCAGCCGCGGGGGCGCGGGTGGGTTAATCCCATATGGCTACACCTTC.

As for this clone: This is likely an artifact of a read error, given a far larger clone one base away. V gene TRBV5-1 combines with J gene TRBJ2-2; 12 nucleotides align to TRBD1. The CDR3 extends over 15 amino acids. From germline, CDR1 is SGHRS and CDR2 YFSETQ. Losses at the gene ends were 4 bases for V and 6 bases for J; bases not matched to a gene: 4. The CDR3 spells CASSPGTGGPGELFF. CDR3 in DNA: TGCGCCAGCAGCCCCGGGACAGGGGGCCCCGGGGAGCTGTTTTTT.

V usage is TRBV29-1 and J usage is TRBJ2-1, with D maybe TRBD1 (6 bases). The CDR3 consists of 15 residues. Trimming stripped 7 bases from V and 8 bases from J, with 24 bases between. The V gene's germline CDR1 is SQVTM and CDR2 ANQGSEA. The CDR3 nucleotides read TGCAGCGGCACCCACGGGCAGGGGTCTCGGGATGAGCAGTTCTTC. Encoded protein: CSGTHGQGSRDEQFF.

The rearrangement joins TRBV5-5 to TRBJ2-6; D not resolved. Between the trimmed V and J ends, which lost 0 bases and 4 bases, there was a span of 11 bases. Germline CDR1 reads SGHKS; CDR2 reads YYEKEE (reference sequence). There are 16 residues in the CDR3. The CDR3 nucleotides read TGTGCCAGCAGCTTGGTCCGGTATTTGGGGGCCAACGTCCTGACTTTC. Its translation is CASSLVRYLGANVLTF.

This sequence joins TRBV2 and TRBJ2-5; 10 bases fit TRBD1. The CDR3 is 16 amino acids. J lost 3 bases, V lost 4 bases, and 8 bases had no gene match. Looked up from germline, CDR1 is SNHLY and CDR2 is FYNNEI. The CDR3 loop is CASSGGLGQGEETQYF. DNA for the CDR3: TGTGCCAGCAGTGGTGGATTAGGACAGGGGGAAGAGACCCAGTACTTC. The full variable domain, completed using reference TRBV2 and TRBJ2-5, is EPEVTQTPSHQVTQMGQEVILRCVPISNHLYFYWYRQILGQKVEFLVSFYNNEISEKSEIFDDQFSVERPDGSNFTLKIRSTKLEDSAMYFCASSGGLGQGEETQYFGPGTRLLVL.

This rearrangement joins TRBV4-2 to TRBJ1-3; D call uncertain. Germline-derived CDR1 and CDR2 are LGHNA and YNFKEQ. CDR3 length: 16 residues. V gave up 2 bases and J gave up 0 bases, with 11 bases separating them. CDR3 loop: CASSQFTLGSGNTIYF. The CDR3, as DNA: TGTGCCAGCAGCCAATTCACCTTGGGCTCTGGAAACACCATATATTTT.

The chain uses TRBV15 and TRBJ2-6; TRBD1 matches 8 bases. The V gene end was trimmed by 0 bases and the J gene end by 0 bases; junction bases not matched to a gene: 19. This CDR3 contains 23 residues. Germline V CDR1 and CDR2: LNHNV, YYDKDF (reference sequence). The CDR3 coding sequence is TGTGCCACCAGCAGAGATTTTTGGTTGGGAGGACAGGGTAACACCTCTGGGGCCAACGTCCTGACTTTC. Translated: CATSRDFWLGGQGNTSGANVLTF. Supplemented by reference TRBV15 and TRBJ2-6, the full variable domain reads DAMVIQNPRYQVTQFGKPVTLSCSQTLNHNVMYWYQQKSSQAPKLLFHYYDKDFNNEADTPDNFQSRRPNTSFCFLDIRSPGLGDTAMYLCATSRDFWLGGQGNTSGANVLTFGAGSRLTVL.

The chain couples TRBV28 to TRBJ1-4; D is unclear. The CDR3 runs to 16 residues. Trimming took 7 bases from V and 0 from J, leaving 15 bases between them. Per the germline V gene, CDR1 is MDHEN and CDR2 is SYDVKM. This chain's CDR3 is CASIPIRTATNEKLFF. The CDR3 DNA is TGTGCCAGCATCCCAATCCGGACGGCAACTAATGAAAAACTGTTTTTT.

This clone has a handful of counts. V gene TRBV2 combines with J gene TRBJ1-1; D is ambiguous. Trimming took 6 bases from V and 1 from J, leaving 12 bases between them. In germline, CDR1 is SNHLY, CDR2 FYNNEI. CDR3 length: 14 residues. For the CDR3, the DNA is TGTGCCAGCAGAGGAGACGGGAAGAACACTGAAGCTTTCTTT. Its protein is CASRGDGKNTEAFF.